This T cell receptor beta chain derives from a study of blood T cell repertoires in COVID-19. TCRdb keeps only in-frame clones here, not all; method: immunoSEQ multiplex PCR. The table has 250,000 to 350,000 clones, around 88% seen once. The CDR3 totals 13 residues. Trimming removed 6 bases at V and 3 bases at J, with 12 bases between. Germline V gene sequence: CDR1 MNHEY, CDR2 SMNVEV (reference sequence). Specimen: peripheral blood. The TCR was taken from an older woman with COVID-19, enrolled during active disease. The chain has TRBV27 and TRBJ2-7, with TRBD2 as a possible D gene (5 bases). The CDR3 reads CASSRGLDYEQYF. DNA for the CDR3: TGTGCCAGCAGCAGAGGACTCGACTACGAGCAGTACTTC.